The entry below describes one T cell receptor (beta chain). What it recognizes is unknown. The V gene's germline CDR1 is SQVTM and CDR2 ANQGSEA. This CDR3 is built from 13 residues. V was pared by 5 bases and J by 4 bases, with 8 bases of the junction left unmatched. These data are taken from a study of Tregs in tolerant kidney transplant recipients. General study points: This study did not directly address biological reproducibility. Tregs expanded with activated donor B cells seemed most donor-specific.

Data came from immunoSEQ multiplex PCR; TCRdb stores just in-frame clones and leaves some out. This table has fewer than 150,000 clones, roughly nine tenths appearing once. Thawed PBMCs were FACS-sorted into unstimulated CD4+CD25+CD127- regulatory T cells, CD4+CD25- non-regulatory cells, CD4 and CD8 cells. The sample comprised CD4+ T cells from blood. The sequence derives from a human donor in good health. The J gene is TRBJ2-7, the V gene TRBV29-1; TRBD1 agrees at 7 bases. The CDR3 DNA reads TGCAGCGTTTTAAAGGGGGCCACTTACGAGCAGTACTTC. Protein product: CSVLKGATYEQYF.